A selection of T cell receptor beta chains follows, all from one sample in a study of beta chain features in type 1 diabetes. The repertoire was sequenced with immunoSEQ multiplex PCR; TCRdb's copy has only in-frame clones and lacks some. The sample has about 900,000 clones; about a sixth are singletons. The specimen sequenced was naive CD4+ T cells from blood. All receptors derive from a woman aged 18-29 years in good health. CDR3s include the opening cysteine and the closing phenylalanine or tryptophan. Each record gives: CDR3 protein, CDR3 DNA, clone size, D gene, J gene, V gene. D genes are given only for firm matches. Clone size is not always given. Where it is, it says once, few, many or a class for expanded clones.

cdr3_aa: CASSSLAGGFRTDTQYF; cdr3_nt: TGTGCCAGCAGTTCTCTAGCGGGAGGGTTTCGGACAGATACGCAGTATTTT; clone_size: .; d_call: TRBD2; j_call: TRBJ2-3; v_call: TRBV7-6
cdr3_aa: CASSATRDQPQHF; cdr3_nt: TGTGCCAGCAGTGCTACGAGGGATCAGCCCCAGCATTTT; clone_size: .; d_call: .; j_call: TRBJ1-5; v_call: TRBV2
cdr3_aa: CASSPGTATEAFF; cdr3_nt: TGTGCCAGCTCACCAGGGACAGCCACTGAAGCTTTCTTT; clone_size: few; d_call: TRBD1; j_call: TRBJ1-1; v_call: TRBV18
cdr3_aa: CASSYRIQGDEQYF; cdr3_nt: TGTGCCAGCAGTTACAGAATACAGGGTGACGAGCAGTACTTC; clone_size: .; d_call: .; j_call: TRBJ2-7; v_call: TRBV6-6
cdr3_aa: CASSPAGGEQYF; cdr3_nt: TGTGCCAGCTCCCCTGCGGGGGGCGAGCAGTACTTC; clone_size: .; d_call: TRBD2; j_call: TRBJ2-7; v_call: TRBV18
cdr3_aa: CASSRGYSSLEQYF; cdr3_nt: TGTGCCAGCAGCCGGGGGTATTCTTCTTTGGAGCAGTACTTC; clone_size: .; d_call: .; j_call: TRBJ2-7; v_call: TRBV11-1
cdr3_aa: CASRGLSNYGYTF; cdr3_nt: TGTGCCAGTAGGGGACTGTCTAACTATGGCTACACCTTC; clone_size: .; d_call: .; j_call: TRBJ1-2; v_call: TRBV19
cdr3_aa: CASSYVEGPAYEQYF; cdr3_nt: TGTGCCAGCAGCTATGTTGAGGGGCCTGCCTACGAGCAGTACTTC; clone_size: few; d_call: .; j_call: TRBJ2-7; v_call: TRBV11-2
cdr3_aa: CSVRQSSYEQYF; cdr3_nt: TGCAGCGTTCGACAGAGCTCCTACGAGCAGTACTTC; clone_size: .; d_call: .; j_call: TRBJ2-7; v_call: TRBV29-1
cdr3_aa: CASSADRAYEQYF; cdr3_nt: TGTGCCAGCTCTGCCGACAGGGCCTACGAGCAGTACTTC; clone_size: few; d_call: TRBD1; j_call: TRBJ2-7; v_call: TRBV18
cdr3_aa: CASSPQDSYEQYF; cdr3_nt: TGTGCCAGCAGCCCACAGGATTCCTACGAGCAGTACTTC; clone_size: .; d_call: .; j_call: TRBJ2-7; v_call: TRBV7-3
cdr3_aa: CASSLGVSGDEQFF; cdr3_nt: TGTGCCAGCAGCCTTGGCGTCTCCGGCGATGAGCAGTTCTTC; clone_size: few; d_call: .; j_call: TRBJ2-1; v_call: TRBV7-9
cdr3_aa: CASSSRRGNTGELFF; cdr3_nt: TGTGCCAGCAGCTCGCGGAGGGGGAACACCGGGGAGCTGTTTTTT; clone_size: .; d_call: .; j_call: TRBJ2-2; v_call: TRBV7-9
cdr3_aa: CASRKTGTPPGEQYF; cdr3_nt: TGCGCCAGCAGGAAGACAGGGACCCCCCCTGGTGAGCAGTACTTC; clone_size: .; d_call: TRBD1; j_call: TRBJ2-5; v_call: TRBV5-1
cdr3_aa: CASSFKETQYF; cdr3_nt: TGTGCCAGCAGCTTTAAAGAGACCCAGTACTTC; clone_size: few; d_call: .; j_call: TRBJ2-5; v_call: TRBV7-8
cdr3_aa: CASSRQPATNEKLFF; cdr3_nt: TGTGCCAGCAGTAGGCAGCCTGCAACTAATGAAAAACTGTTTTTT; clone_size: .; d_call: .; j_call: TRBJ1-4; v_call: TRBV2
cdr3_aa: CASSREQDSSNTGELFF; cdr3_nt: TGTGCCAGCAGCCGGGAGCAGGACAGTTCGAACACCGGGGAGCTGTTTTTT; clone_size: .; d_call: .; j_call: TRBJ2-2; v_call: TRBV7-9
cdr3_aa: CASSINRGERTQYF; cdr3_nt: TGTGCCAGCAGTATAAACCGGGGAGAACGTACGCAGTATTTT; clone_size: few; d_call: .; j_call: TRBJ2-3; v_call: TRBV6-5
cdr3_aa: CASSPQGYSINYEQYF; cdr3_nt: TGTGCCAGCAGCCCCCAAGGGTACTCCATCAACTACGAGCAGTACTTC; clone_size: few; d_call: .; j_call: TRBJ2-7; v_call: TRBV27
cdr3_aa: CASSPQLQETQYF; cdr3_nt: TGTGCCAGCAGCCCCCAGCTCCAAGAGACCCAGTACTTC; clone_size: few; d_call: .; j_call: TRBJ2-5; v_call: TRBV7-3
cdr3_aa: CASTQTRRVNEKLFF; cdr3_nt: TGTGCCAGCACCCAGACCCGACGGGTTAATGAAAAACTGTTTTTT; clone_size: few; d_call: .; j_call: TRBJ1-4; v_call: TRBV2
cdr3_aa: CASSPLSETWNEQFF; cdr3_nt: TGTGCCAGCAGTCCCCTCAGCGAAACCTGGAATGAGCAGTTCTTC; clone_size: .; d_call: .; j_call: TRBJ2-1; v_call: TRBV28
cdr3_aa: CASSQQGHLMGGYTF; cdr3_nt: TGTGCCAGCAGCCAACAGGGGCACCTTATGGGAGGCTACACCTTC; clone_size: few; d_call: TRBD1; j_call: TRBJ1-2; v_call: TRBV7-9
cdr3_aa: CASGRLPYNEQFF; cdr3_nt: TGTGCCAGTGGGCGGCTACCCTACAATGAGCAGTTCTTC; clone_size: few; d_call: .; j_call: TRBJ2-1; v_call: TRBV9
cdr3_aa: CASSSSSGVGLAQYF; cdr3_nt: TGTGCCAGCAGCTCTTCTAGCGGGGTGGGTTTGGCCCAGTACTTC; clone_size: few; d_call: TRBD2; j_call: TRBJ2-5; v_call: TRBV5-6
cdr3_aa: CAITSGQHYEQYF; cdr3_nt: TGTGCCATCACCTCAGGACAGCATTACGAGCAGTACTTC; clone_size: few; d_call: .; j_call: TRBJ2-7; v_call: TRBV10-3
cdr3_aa: CASSFLVSDTQYF; cdr3_nt: TGTGCCAGCAGCTTCCTGGTTTCGGATACGCAGTATTTT; clone_size: once; d_call: .; j_call: TRBJ2-3; v_call: TRBV7-6
cdr3_aa: CASSSQGSEQYF; cdr3_nt: TGCGCCAGCAGCTCCCAGGGAAGCGAGCAGTACTTC; clone_size: few; d_call: .; j_call: TRBJ2-7; v_call: TRBV5-1
cdr3_aa: CATSKGLAGREDTQYF; cdr3_nt: TGTGCCACCAGCAAAGGACTAGCGGGACGTGAGGATACGCAGTATTTT; clone_size: .; d_call: TRBD2; j_call: TRBJ2-3; v_call: TRBV15
cdr3_aa: CASSLTGTGDYGYTF; cdr3_nt: TGTGCCAGCAGCTTAACCGGGACAGGGGACTATGGCTACACCTTC; clone_size: .; d_call: TRBD1; j_call: TRBJ1-2; v_call: TRBV5-6
cdr3_aa: CASKRSDTAFF; cdr3_nt: TGTGCCAGTAAAAGGAGCGACACGGCTTTCTTT; clone_size: few; d_call: .; j_call: TRBJ1-1; v_call: TRBV19
cdr3_aa: CASSLVGSYSYEQYF; cdr3_nt: TGTGCCAGCAGCTTAGTAGGCTCCTACTCCTACGAGCAGTACTTC; clone_size: few; d_call: .; j_call: TRBJ2-7; v_call: TRBV7-2
cdr3_aa: CASSQDNRGLEPQHF; cdr3_nt: TGCGCCAGCAGCCAAGACAACAGGGGGCTGGAGCCCCAGCATTTT; clone_size: .; d_call: TRBD1; j_call: TRBJ1-5; v_call: TRBV4-3
cdr3_aa: CASSPRQGPGYTF; cdr3_nt: TGTGCCAGCAGTCCGAGACAGGGGCCTGGCTACACCTTC; clone_size: few; d_call: TRBD1; j_call: TRBJ1-2; v_call: TRBV27
cdr3_aa: CASSPNGEKLFF; cdr3_nt: TGTGCCAGCTCACCAAATGGCGAAAAACTGTTTTTT; clone_size: .; d_call: .; j_call: TRBJ1-4; v_call: TRBV18
cdr3_aa: CASSLTSSPETQYF; cdr3_nt: TGTGCCAGCAGCTTGACTAGTTCCCCCGAGACCCAGTACTTC; clone_size: few; d_call: .; j_call: TRBJ2-5; v_call: TRBV5-4
cdr3_aa: CASSPWGTANTGELFF; cdr3_nt: TGTGCCAGCAGTCCCTGGGGGACAGCGAACACCGGGGAGCTGTTTTTT; clone_size: few; d_call: TRBD1; j_call: TRBJ2-2; v_call: TRBV28
cdr3_aa: CASSLRSYGNEQFF; cdr3_nt: TGTGCCAGCAGCTTGCGATCGTATGGCAATGAGCAGTTCTTC; clone_size: .; d_call: .; j_call: TRBJ2-1; v_call: TRBV5-6
cdr3_aa: CASSYLGVHEQFF; cdr3_nt: TGTGCCAGCAGTTACCTGGGGGTCCATGAGCAGTTCTTC; clone_size: .; d_call: .; j_call: TRBJ2-1; v_call: TRBV6-5
cdr3_aa: CSVEGYLGLRRSYNEQFF; cdr3_nt: TGCAGCGTTGAAGGTTACCTAGGCCTTAGAAGGTCCTACAATGAGCAGTTCTTC; clone_size: .; d_call: .; j_call: TRBJ2-1; v_call: TRBV29-1
cdr3_aa: CASSLRPHTDTQYF; cdr3_nt: TGTGCCAGCAGCTTACGTCCCCACACAGATACGCAGTATTTT; clone_size: few; d_call: .; j_call: TRBJ2-3; v_call: TRBV7-3
cdr3_aa: CASSPTTGRTMNTEAFF; cdr3_nt: TGTGCCAGCAGTCCGACAACCGGGAGGACAATGAACACTGAAGCTTTCTTT; clone_size: few; d_call: .; j_call: TRBJ1-1; v_call: TRBV28
cdr3_aa: CASSAREHEQYF; cdr3_nt: TGTGCCAGCAGCGCCCGCGAGCACGAGCAGTACTTC; clone_size: few; d_call: .; j_call: TRBJ2-7; v_call: TRBV5-6
cdr3_aa: CASSYRGRALNEQFF; cdr3_nt: TGTGCCAGCAGTTACCGCGGGAGGGCCCTCAATGAGCAGTTCTTC; clone_size: .; d_call: TRBD2; j_call: TRBJ2-1; v_call: TRBV6-5
cdr3_aa: CASSQTKTGFSYNEQFF; cdr3_nt: TGTGCCAGCAGCCAAACCAAAACAGGGTTCTCCTACAATGAGCAGTTCTTC; clone_size: few; d_call: .; j_call: TRBJ2-1; v_call: TRBV16
cdr3_aa: CSASGAYEQYF; cdr3_nt: TGCAGTGCGTCAGGGGCCTACGAGCAGTACTTC; clone_size: few; d_call: .; j_call: TRBJ2-7; v_call: TRBV20-1
cdr3_aa: CASSPQTSGRGYTQYF; cdr3_nt: TGCGCCAGCAGCCCCCAGACTAGCGGGAGGGGATATACGCAGTATTTT; clone_size: .; d_call: TRBD2; j_call: TRBJ2-3; v_call: TRBV4-1
cdr3_aa: CASSKGGRYEQYF; cdr3_nt: TGTGCCAGCAGCAAAGGCGGTCGCTACGAGCAGTACTTC; clone_size: .; d_call: .; j_call: TRBJ2-7; v_call: TRBV11-1
cdr3_aa: CASSQSLGPGQGLYSNQPQHF; cdr3_nt: TGTGCCAGCAGCCAAAGTTTGGGGCCGGGACAGGGGCTCTATAGCAATCAGCCCCAGCATTTT; clone_size: .; d_call: TRBD1; j_call: TRBJ1-5; v_call: TRBV14
cdr3_aa: CASSLGTVEYNEQFF; cdr3_nt: TGTGCCAGCAGCTTAGGCACGGTCGAGTACAATGAGCAGTTCTTC; clone_size: once; d_call: .; j_call: TRBJ2-1; v_call: TRBV11-2
cdr3_aa: CASSLQPGFDTNTEAFF; cdr3_nt: TGTGCCAGCAGCTTGCAACCCGGGTTTGACACGAACACTGAAGCTTTCTTT; clone_size: few; d_call: .; j_call: TRBJ1-1; v_call: TRBV5-6
cdr3_aa: CASSQDDRRNYGYTF; cdr3_nt: TGCGCCAGCAGCCAAGATGATCGGCGCAACTATGGCTACACCTTC; clone_size: .; d_call: .; j_call: TRBJ1-2; v_call: TRBV4-1
cdr3_aa: CASSPKSTSQETQYF; cdr3_nt: TGTGCCAGCTCACCAAAGTCGACCTCCCAGGAGACCCAGTACTTC; clone_size: .; d_call: .; j_call: TRBJ2-5; v_call: TRBV18
cdr3_aa: CASSQYYLETQYF; cdr3_nt: TGCGCCAGCAGCCAATATTATCTCGAGACCCAGTACTTC; clone_size: few; d_call: .; j_call: TRBJ2-5; v_call: TRBV4-3
cdr3_aa: CASSLAGPGLGEQYF; cdr3_nt: TGTGCCAGCAGCTTAGCAGGGCCAGGCCTGGGCGAGCAGTACTTC; clone_size: .; d_call: .; j_call: TRBJ2-7; v_call: TRBV5-4